A selection of T cell receptor beta chains follows, all from one sample in a study of shared clonotypes between healthy human individuals. Some clones are missing from TCRdb's copy, which holds only in-frame ones; the method was immunoSEQ multiplex PCR. The sample contains under 1 million clones, around 92% of which appear only once. The specimen sequenced was naive CD8+ T cells sorted from blood. These receptors all stem from a man aged 25-45 years in good health. Each CDR3 is given with its conserved first and last residue. A D gene is named only where the DNA matches it firmly. A row's size may be missing; if present it is once, few, many or a size class.

J gene | D gene | V gene | clone size | CDR3 protein | CDR3 DNA
TRBJ2-4 | - | TRBV13 | - | CASSLVAEGAKNIQYF | TGTGCCAGCAGCCTAGTGGCGGAGGGAGCCAAAAACATTCAGTACTTC
TRBJ2-2 | TRBD1 | TRBV5-4 | once | CASSFPGTANTGELFF | TGTGCCAGCAGCTTCCCAGGGACAGCGAACACCGGGGAGCTGTTTTTT
TRBJ2-7 | - | TRBV6-1 | - | CATFRGYEQYF | TGTGCCACATTCCGGGGGTACGAGCAGTACTTC
TRBJ2-7 | TRBD2 | TRBV27 | - | CASSPGRGGFEQYF | TGTGCCAGCAGTCCCGGTAGGGGAGGGTTCGAGCAGTACTTC
TRBJ2-6 | - | TRBV21-1 | - | CASSKRRESSGANVLTF | TGTGCCAGCAGCAAAAGGCGGGAGAGCTCTGGGGCCAACGTCCTGACTTTC
TRBJ2-2 | - | TRBV18 | - | CASSPSTGELFF | TGTGCCAGCTCACCTTCCACCGGGGAGCTGTTTTTT
TRBJ2-6 | - | TRBV5-6 | - | CASSLAGGSGANVLTF | TGTGCCAGCAGCCTAGCAGGCGGCTCTGGGGCCAACGTCCTGACTTTC
TRBJ2-3 | - | TRBV7-2 | - | CASSLGPGTDTQYF | TGTGCCAGCAGCTTGGGGCCCGGCACAGATACGCAGTATTTT
TRBJ2-5 | - | TRBV9 | - | CASSPSGRTQETQYF | TGTGCCAGCAGCCCTAGTGGTCGGACGCAAGAGACCCAGTACTTC
TRBJ2-5 | - | TRBV5-1 | - | CASSSRLSDGSETQYF | TGCGCCAGCAGCTCCCGCCTTTCGGACGGTAGCGAGACCCAGTACTTC
TRBJ2-1 | - | TRBV7-9 | - | CASSIIQISINEQFF | TGTGCCAGCAGTATCATCCAGATAAGTATCAATGAGCAGTTCTTC
TRBJ1-4 | - | TRBV5-1 | - | CASSLTSTTGFLEKLFF | TGCGCCAGCAGCTTGACCTCCACTACAGGTTTTCTTGAAAAACTGTTTTTT
TRBJ2-1 | - | TRBV5-6 | - | CASSQTGDNEQFF | TGTGCCAGCAGCCAAACGGGGGACAATGAGCAGTTCTTC
TRBJ1-5 | - | TRBV27 | - | CASSASGRPNQPQHF | TGTGCCAGCAGTGCCTCAGGGCGGCCTAATCAGCCCCAGCATTTT
TRBJ2-3 | - | TRBV29-1 | - | CSVESGERLDTQYF | TGCAGCGTTGAGTCGGGAGAGAGGCTAGATACGCAGTATTTT
TRBJ2-1 | - | TRBV29-1 | - | CSVEPRGDQAYRYNEQFF | TGCAGCGTCGAACCTCGAGGGGATCAAGCGTACCGCTACAATGAGCAGTTCTTC
TRBJ1-1 | - | TRBV6-1 | - | CASILQGGYITEAFF | TGTGCCAGCATCCTTCAGGGAGGGTATATCACTGAAGCTTTCTTT
TRBJ2-7 | - | TRBV27 | once | CASSLKSPEWTISYEQYF | TGTGCCAGCAGCCTAAAATCCCCGGAGTGGACCATCTCCTACGAGCAGTACTTC
TRBJ2-7 | TRBD1 | TRBV5-4 | - | CASSWGTGLSYEQYF | TGTGCCAGCAGCTGGGGGACAGGCCTCTCCTACGAGCAGTACTTC
TRBJ2-5 | - | TRBV6-1 | - | CASRPERMGQETQYF | TGTGCCAGCAGGCCTGAGCGTATGGGTCAAGAGACCCAGTACTTC
TRBJ2-7 | TRBD2 | TRBV5-4 | - | CASHGGQREGLLYYEQYF | TGTGCCAGCCACGGGGGGCAGCGGGAGGGATTACTCTACTACGAGCAGTACTTC
TRBJ1-2 | - | TRBV4-1 | - | CASSQDRGLGGYTF | TGCGCCAGCAGCCAAGATCGGGGCCTGGGTGGCTACACCTTC
TRBJ2-6 | - | TRBV28 | - | CASSLYGGPMIGANVLTF | TGTGCCAGCAGTTTATACGGGGGGCCCATGATTGGGGCCAACGTCCTGACTTTC
TRBJ2-7 | TRBD2 | TRBV27 | - | CASSPGGLAGGLYF | TGTGCCAGCAGTCCCGGCGGACTAGCGGGAGGTCTGTACTTC
TRBJ1-5 | - | TRBV19 | - | CASSIGGRANQPQHF | TGTGCCAGTAGTATAGGTGGCAGAGCTAATCAGCCCCAGCATTTT
TRBJ2-3 | TRBD2 | TRBV5-1 | - | CASSTGTSGIGDTQYF | TGCGCCAGCAGCACCGGGACTAGCGGGATTGGCGATACGCAGTATTTT
TRBJ2-5 | - | TRBV6-1 | - | CASSAPGPAKTETQYF | TGTGCCAGCAGTGCCCCTGGGCCAGCGAAGACGGAGACCCAGTACTTC
TRBJ2-2 | - | TRBV27 | few | CASSIRATGELFF | TGTGCCAGCAGTATAAGGGCCACCGGGGAGCTGTTTTTT
TRBJ1-4 | - | TRBV28 | - | CASSLGGNEKLFF | TGTGCCAGCAGCCTGGGGGGTAATGAAAAACTGTTTTTT
TRBJ2-7 | - | TRBV14 | - | CASSPGSTITINF | TGTGCCAGCAGCCCGGGCTCAACGATAACTATTAACTTC
TRBJ2-7 | TRBD2 | TRBV27 | - | CASSPVPGGGGYEQYF | TGTGCCAGCAGTCCCGTACCGGGAGGTGGGGGCTACGAGCAGTACTTC
TRBJ2-3 | - | TRBV27 | - | CASSFPTDTQYF | TGTGCCAGCAGTTTCCCCACAGATACGCAGTATTTT
TRBJ2-2 | - | TRBV27 | - | CASSYGKNTGELFF | TGTGCCAGCAGTTACGGGAAGAACACCGGGGAGCTGTTTTTT
TRBJ2-7 | TRBD1 | TRBV18 | - | CASERTGSPEQYF | TGTGCCAGCGAGAGGACAGGGAGTCCCGAGCAGTACTTC
TRBJ1-5 | TRBD1 | TRBV19 | - | CASSGDRVVRQPQHF | TGTGCCAGTAGTGGCGACAGGGTAGTTCGACAGCCCCAGCATTTT
TRBJ1-1 | TRBD1 | TRBV11-2 | - | CASSPTPGTGVIGTEAFF | TGTGCCAGCAGCCCAACGCCCGGGACAGGGGTAATTGGCACTGAAGCTTTCTTT
TRBJ2-7 | - | TRBV4-2 | - | CASSQGNQGYEQYF | TGTGCCAGCAGCCAAGGAAACCAGGGCTACGAGCAGTACTTC
TRBJ2-1 | - | TRBV27 | - | CASRGGRADTYNEQFF | TGTGCCAGCAGGGGGGGTCGAGCGGATACATACAATGAGCAGTTCTTC
TRBJ1-1 | - | TRBV9 | - | CASSPLLTDAFF | TGTGCCAGCAGCCCCCTTCTGACAGATGCTTTCTTT
TRBJ2-2 | TRBD2 | TRBV30 | - | CAWSGTSGRNTGELFF | TGTGCCTGGAGTGGGACTAGCGGGAGAAACACCGGGGAGCTGTTTTTT
TRBJ1-1 | - | TRBV6-5 | - | CASSYSGGGTEAFF | TGTGCCAGCAGTTACTCGGGAGGGGGCACTGAAGCTTTCTTT
TRBJ2-3 | TRBD2 | TRBV11-2 | - | CASSLRLTGRGSDTQYF | TGTGCCAGCAGCTTAAGGCTAACCGGGAGGGGCTCAGATACGCAGTATTTT
TRBJ2-7 | - | TRBV5-6 | once | CASSFLRFAYEQYF | TGTGCCAGCAGCTTTTTGAGGTTCGCCTACGAGCAGTACTTC
TRBJ2-3 | - | TRBV6-5 | - | CASGLGLVKGDTQYF | TGTGCCAGCGGCCTCGGACTCGTCAAAGGAGATACGCAGTATTTT
TRBJ1-4 | - | TRBV13 | - | CASSPSGANEKLFF | TGTGCCAGCAGCCCAAGTGGGGCTAATGAAAAACTGTTTTTT
TRBJ2-2 | TRBD1 | TRBV13 | - | CASSLDRANTGELFF | TGTGCCAGCAGTTTGGACAGGGCGAACACCGGGGAGCTGTTTTTT
TRBJ2-5 | - | TRBV9 | few | CASSQLTGSRETQYF | TGTGCCAGCAGCCAACTCACAGGGAGTCGGGAGACCCAGTACTTC
TRBJ1-1 | - | TRBV27 | - | CASSLRQSTEAFF | TGTGCCAGCAGTTTAAGACAGTCCACTGAAGCTTTCTTT
TRBJ2-7 | TRBD2 | TRBV6-6 | - | CASSYLAGGYEQYF | TGTGCCAGCAGTTACTTGGCGGGAGGCTACGAGCAGTACTTC
TRBJ2-7 | - | TRBV7-9 | - | CASSRIPDSSYEQYF | TGTGCCAGCAGTCGAATACCCGACAGCTCCTACGAGCAGTACTTC
TRBJ2-1 | TRBD2 | TRBV7-8 | - | CASSLDPNLGLANNEQFF | TGTGCCAGCAGCTTAGACCCGAACCTGGGACTAGCGAACAATGAGCAGTTCTTC
TRBJ1-1 | - | TRBV28 | once | CASSLGGNTEAFF | TGTGCCAGCAGTTTAGGGGGAAACACTGAAGCTTTCTTT
TRBJ1-4 | TRBD1 | TRBV27 | - | CASSRDRDEGHEKLFF | TGTGCCAGCAGTCGCGACAGGGATGAGGGCCATGAAAAACTGTTTTTT
TRBJ2-3 | TRBD2 | TRBV10-3 | - | CAISFGGRAGDTQYF | TGTGCCATCAGTTTCGGCGGGAGGGCAGGAGATACGCAGTATTTT
TRBJ1-4 | TRBD1 | TRBV27 | - | CASSLRTGVDEKLFF | TGTGCCAGCAGTTTAAGAACAGGGGTTGACGAAAAACTGTTTTTT
TRBJ2-7 | - | TRBV7-9 | - | CASSLGAPYEQYF | TGTGCCAGCAGCTTGGGGGCACCCTACGAGCAGTACTTC
TRBJ2-1 | TRBD2 | TRBV7-6 | - | CASSKETSGSFNEQFF | TGTGCCAGCAGCAAGGAAACTAGCGGGAGTTTTAATGAGCAGTTCTTC
TRBJ1-4 | - | TRBV25-1 | - | CASANSNEKLFF | TGTGCCAGCGCTAATTCTAATGAAAAACTGTTTTTT
TRBJ2-1 | - | TRBV6-5 | - | CASRGVLYNEQFF | TGTGCCAGCAGAGGCGTACTTTACAATGAGCAGTTCTTC
TRBJ2-1 | - | TRBV7-2 | - | CASSRNQWVIGDNEQFF | TGTGCCAGCAGCCGCAACCAGTGGGTAATCGGCGACAATGAGCAGTTCTTC